Each of the 13 T cell receptor beta chains below was sequenced from the same sample in a study of blood T cell repertoires in COVID-19. TCRdb keeps only in-frame clones here, not all; method: immunoSEQ multiplex PCR. The table shows roughly 110,000 clones, with about 82% occurring only once. Sequenced material: peripheral blood. The source of these receptors is a man at least 80 years old with COVID-19, enrolled during active disease.

This clone was recorded at least ten times. Other DNA sequences within the sample encode an identical CDR3. The chain carries TRBV19 and TRBJ2-7; D is perhaps TRBD2 (5 bases). The V gene's germline CDR1 is LNHDA and CDR2 SQIVND (reference sequence). The CDR3 is 13 residues long. V lost 5 bases, J lost 3 bases, and 11 bases lay in between. CDR3 sequence (DNA): TGTGCCAGTAGTCCTACTGGAGGCTACGAGCAGTACTTC. Amino acids: CASSPTGGYEQYF.

The rearrangement uses TRBV19 and TRBJ2-1; 7 bases are shared with TRBD2. CDR1 and CDR2 (germline): LNHDA, SQIVND (reference sequence). Unmatched junction bases numbered 2, after V lost 3 bases and J lost 3 bases. CDR3 length: 14 amino acids. The CDR3 nucleotides are TGTGCCAGTAGTATGGCTAGCGGCTACAATGAGCAGTTCTTC. Amino acid sequence: CASSMASGYNEQFF.

The chain carries TRBV28 and TRBJ1-1; D not certain. The CDR3 is made up of 13 amino acids. The germline V gene encodes CDR1 MDHEN and CDR2 SYDVKM. V was clipped by 0 bases and J by 1 base, with 3 bases between them. The CDR3 spells CASSLWANTEAFF. The DNA of the CDR3 is TGTGCCAGCAGTTTATGGGCGAACACTGAAGCTTTCTTT.

The V gene is TRBV7-9, the J gene TRBJ1-1, with TRBD1 matching over 7 bases. The ends lost 5 bases at V and 4 bases at J; junction bases unmatched: 10. In germline, CDR1 is SEHNR, CDR2 FQNEAQ (reference sequence). The CDR3 contains 15 residues. The CDR3 protein is CASSDGQVISTEAFF. CDR3 coding DNA: TGTGCCAGCAGCGACGGACAGGTAATTTCCACTGAAGCTTTCTTT.

Only a few counts were recorded for this clone. The chain links TRBV5-1 to TRBJ1-5; 8 bases fit TRBD1. Germline V CDR1 and CDR2: SGHRS, YFSETQ. V dropped 0 bases and J dropped 9; count of bases not matched to a gene: 8. This CDR3 has 15 residues. CDR3: CASSLDGQGGGPQHF. The CDR3 coding sequence is TGCGCCAGCAGCTTGGACGGACAGGGCGGGGGGCCCCAGCATTTT.

V gene TRBV11-3 combines with J gene TRBJ2-7; 7 positions agree with TRBD1. The CDR3 runs 15 residues. The V and J ends lost 1 base and 0 bases, in that order; junction bases with no gene match: 3. From germline, CDR1 is SGHNT and CDR2 YENEEA. CDR3 sequence: CASSLAAGGSYEQYF. CDR3 DNA sequence: TGTGCCAGCAGCTTAGCCGCAGGGGGCTCCTACGAGCAGTACTTC.

The rearrangement links TRBV7-6 to TRBJ2-5, with 11 positions matching TRBD1. With V trimmed by 5 bases and J by 5 bases, 10 bases remained unmatched. Looked up from germline, CDR1 is SGHVS and CDR2 is FNYEAQ. The CDR3 runs to 16 residues. The CDR3 DNA follows: TGTGCCAGCAGCCCTCGGACAGGGGGCATTTGGGAGACCCAGTACTTC. Translation gives CASSPRTGGIWETQYF.

This clone was recorded a few times. The chain links TRBV9 to TRBJ1-6; 7 nucleotides agree with TRBD1. Germline V gene lookup returns CDR1 SGDLS and CDR2 YYNGEE. This CDR3 is 16 amino acids long. The J segment lost 3 bases and the V segment lost 3 bases, leaving 6 bases of the junction unmatched. The CDR3 region has the DNA TGTGCCAGCAGCGCCATGACAGGGAACTATAATTCACCCCTCCACTTT. Its translation is CASSAMTGNYNSPLHF.

This chain links TRBV7-6 with TRBJ2-7; TRBD1 might be the D (6 bases). This CDR3 has 16 amino acids. CDR1 is SGHVS and CDR2 is FNYEAQ in the germline V gene. V shed 2 bases and J shed 0 bases, with 14 bases lying between them. CDR3 DNA: TGTGCCAGCAGCTTAACTACAGGGTCCGTCTCCTACGAGCAGTACTTC. As protein: CASSLTTGSVSYEQYF.

The chain is built from TRBV6-2 or TRBV6-3 and TRBJ2-5; 12 nucleotides align to TRBD1. Trimming cost V 5 bases and J 6 bases; bases outside gene matches: 7. The CDR3 covers 15 residues. Per germline, CDR1 MNHEY and CDR2 SVGEGT. CDR3 coding DNA: TGTGCCAGCAGTAGGGGGACAGGGGGCATAAAGACCCAGTACTTC. Its protein product is CASSRGTGGIKTQYF.

Turning to this clone: At one of its ends the junction is not consistent with the germline gene, which may arise from a read error. The gene calls are TRBV7-7 and TRBJ2-1, with 7 bases fitting TRBD1. CDR1 and CDR2 (germline): SSHAT, FNYEAQ (reference sequence). The CDR3 contains 15 residues. CDR3 region: CASSLGPGGYNEQFF. The CDR3 DNA follows: TGTGCTAGCAGCTTAGGTCCAGGGGGCTACAATGAGCAGTTCTTC.

About this clone: Other nucleotide sequences in the sample specify the same CDR3. CDR3: CASSLNTGGGETQYF. CDR3 nucleotide sequence: TGCGCCAGCAGCCTAAACACAGGGGGCGGGGAGACCCAGTACTTC. The gene calls are TRBV5-1 and TRBJ2-5; 9 bases agree with TRBD1. This CDR3 region has 15 residues. J was trimmed by 5 bases and V by 4 bases; bases with no gene match: 9. Germline CDR1 and CDR2: SGHRS and YFSETQ.

The rearrangement links TRBV7-8 to TRBJ2-7; TRBD2 matches at 11 bases. This CDR3 region has 16 residues. After removal of 5 bases from V and 3 bases from J, the junction contained 9 bases not matched to a gene. Looked up from germline, CDR1 is SGHVS and CDR2 is FQNEAQ. The CDR3 is CASSIIAGGSHYEQYF. The CDR3 DNA reads TGTGCCAGCAGCATAATAGCGGGAGGGTCGCACTACGAGCAGTACTTC.